The 31 T cell receptor beta chains in this list originate from one sample, sequenced in a study of cytomegalovirus exposure and HLA in healthy donors (dated by TCRdb to about 2017). Library preparation was by the immunoSEQ multiplex PCR assay. A mixture of 60 forward primers for TCR Vbeta segments and 13 reverse primers for TCR Jbeta segments was used in the multiplex PCR. TCRdb holds this immuneACCESS table with in-frame rearrangements only. Some clones are missing; in checked studies, unresolved V genes explain under half, and the rest has no known cause. The sample table gives 34,000 or so clones. Jointly, the top ten make up roughly 2% of the sample. Material for sequencing was PBMCs. These receptors all come from a woman aged 40 to 55 in good health and CMV-seropositive.

This chain uses TRBV19 with TRBJ1-5; 9 bases line up with TRBD1. The germline V gene has CDR1 LNHDA and CDR2 SQIVND (reference sequence). The CDR3 spans 18 residues. The V segment lost 0 bases and the J segment 0 bases; nucleotides outside the gene matches: 6. The CDR3: CASSIETGGGYSNQPQHF. The CDR3 DNA reads TGTGCCAGTAGTATAGAAACAGGGGGCGGGTATAGCAATCAGCCCCAGCATTTT.

This chain uses TRBV6-1 with TRBJ1-6, with TRBD1 as a possible D gene (5 bases). There are 18 residues in the CDR3. V dropped 2 bases and J dropped 6 bases, with 20 bases sitting between them. Germline values: CDR1 MNHNS, CDR2 SASEGT. The CDR3 DNA follows: TGTGCCAGCAGTGAATTAGTAGTGGGGATCAGGGCTAATTCACCCCTCCACTTT. Protein sequence: CASSELVVGIRANSPLHF.

The chain joins TRBV4-1 to TRBJ2-7, with 7 bases that match TRBD2. V lost 1 base and J lost 0; bases outside the gene matches: 3. Germline V gene sequence: CDR1 MGHRA, CDR2 YSYEKL. This CDR3 has 15 amino acids. The CDR3 reads CASSQVGGDSYEQYF. As DNA, the CDR3 is TGCGCCAGCAGCCAAGTGGGAGGGGACTCCTACGAGCAGTACTTC.

The CDR3 sequence: CASSFRGSGYTF. The CDR3 DNA sequence: TGTGCCAGCAGCTTTAGGGGAAGTGGCTACACCTTC. The chain joins TRBV11-2 to TRBJ1-2, with a tentative D call TRBD1 (5 bases). The CDR3 consists of 12 residues. Trimming removed 3 bases at V and 7 bases at J, with 9 bases between. Germline assignment: CDR1 SGHAT and CDR2 FQNNGV. The variable domain in full, with the rest retrieved from reference TRBV11-2 and TRBJ1-2, is EAGVAQSPRYKIIEKRQSVAFWCNPISGHATLYWYQQILGQGPKLLIQFQNNGVVDDSQLPKDRFSAERLKGVDSTLKIQPAKLEDSAVYLCASSFRGSGYTFGSGTRLTVV.

This chain joins TRBV4-3 and TRBJ2-3, with 8 bases aligning to TRBD2. This CDR3 is built from 19 residues. The V segment lost 0 bases and the J segment 3 bases; nucleotides outside the gene matches: 14. Germline V CDR1 and CDR2: LGHNA, YSLEER. CDR3 residues: CASSQDPQQSGGKTDTQYF. CDR3 sequence (DNA): TGCGCCAGCAGCCAAGACCCCCAACAGAGCGGGGGTAAGACAGATACGCAGTATTTT.

The rearrangement joins TRBV27 to TRBJ1-4, with D perhaps matching TRBD1 (6 bases). Trimming stripped 1 base from V and 6 bases from J, with 12 bases between. In germline, CDR1 is MNHEY, CDR2 SMNVEV (reference sequence). The CDR3 length is 15 residues. CDR3 region: CASSLWGGVDEKLFF. The CDR3 DNA reads as TGTGCCAGCAGTTTATGGGGGGGCGTAGATGAAAAACTGTTTTTT.

The CDR3 protein is CASGVTGWGTDTQYF. The CDR3 DNA sequence: TGCGCCAGCGGAGTGACAGGGTGGGGCACAGATACGCAGTATTTT. This chain joins TRBV5-1 and TRBJ2-3; 7 positions match TRBD1. The germline CDR1 and CDR2 sequences are SGHRS and YFSETQ. Germline trimming cut 7 bases from V and 1 base from J; bases unmatched to any gene: 9. The CDR3 extends over 15 amino acids.

The rearrangement uses TRBV6-1 and TRBJ1-4, with D unresolved. V lost 2 bases and J 0 bases, leaving 10 bases between the germline ends. The CDR3 runs to 16 residues. Germline V CDR1 and CDR2: MNHNS, SASEGT. CDR3 bases: TGTGCCAGCAGTGAATACGGGATACCAACTAATGAAAAACTGTTTTTT. This encodes CASSEYGIPTNEKLFF.

V usage is TRBV6-1 and J usage is TRBJ1-1, with 11 positions matching TRBD1. The CDR3 has 16 residues. Germline V gives CDR1 MNHNS, CDR2 SASEGT. The V segment lost 4 bases and the J segment 7 bases; nucleotides outside the gene matches: 11. The CDR3 here is CASSGTGGTKANEAFF. The CDR3 DNA is TGTGCCAGCAGTGGGACAGGGGGCACTAAGGCGAATGAAGCTTTCTTT.

J is TRBJ2-7 and V is TRBV6-5; TRBD2 aligns across 8 bases. The CDR3 loop spans 12 amino acids. Germline CDR1 is MNHEY and CDR2 is SVGAGI. V gave up 5 bases and J gave up 3 bases; unmatched junction bases: 0. This CDR3 reads CASSTSGYEQYF. Here the CDR3 DNA reads TGTGCCAGCAGTACTAGCGGCTACGAGCAGTACTTC.

V and J are TRBV12-5 and TRBJ1-1, with a weak D call TRBD1 (6 bases). The germline V gene encodes CDR1 LGHNT and CDR2 FRNRAP. V was cut by 7 bases and J by 6 bases, with 15 bases left in between. The CDR3 is 13 amino acids. In DNA, the CDR3 is TGTGCTAGTGCCTCAGATAGGGGGTCTGAAGCTTTCTTT. Its translation is CASASDRGSEAFF.

The chain recombines TRBV6-1 with TRBJ2-7; 9 positions match TRBD1. This CDR3 has 15 amino acids. Looked up from germline, CDR1 is MNHNS and CDR2 is SASEGT. V trimming: 10 bases; J trimming: 3 bases; junction bases outside the gene matches: 13. Written as DNA, the CDR3 is TGTGCCAACAGATATACCGGGACAGGGAGCTACGAGCAGTACTTC. As protein: CANRYTGTGSYEQYF.

The J gene is TRBJ1-5, the V gene TRBV18; D is uncertain. The CDR3 extends over 13 amino acids. V lost 3 bases to trimming and J lost 5 bases, with 8 bases between them. CDR1 KGHSH and CDR2 LQKENI come from the germline V gene. Here the CDR3 DNA reads TGTGCCAGCTCACCCGGGAATGATCAGCCCCAGCATTTT. It specifies CASSPGNDQPQHF. The variable domain in full, completed from reference TRBV18 and TRBJ1-5, reads NAGVMQNPRHLVRRRGQEARLRCSPMKGHSHVYWYRQLPEEGLKFMVYLQKENIIDESGMPKERFSAEFPKEGPSILRIQQVVRGDSAAYFCASSPGNDQPQHFGDGTRLSIL.

The gene calls are TRBV18 and TRBJ1-4; 9 nucleotides line up with TRBD1. The CDR3 is made up of 15 amino acids. CDR1 and CDR2 from the germline V gene are KGHSH and LQKENI. With 3 bases clipped from V and 8 bases from J, the junction kept 7 bases outside the gene matches. CDR3 DNA: TGTGCCAGCTCACCCCGGACAGGGGAGGGGGAAAAACTGTTTTTT. Translating gives CASSPRTGEGEKLFF.

The chain combines TRBV5-6 with TRBJ2-1, with 7 bases identical to TRBD1. This CDR3 is built from 15 residues. Trimming took 5 bases from V and 5 from J; bases not matched to a gene: 10. The germline gives CDR1 SGHDT, CDR2 YYEEEE. The CDR3 sequence: CASSYGQAWDNEQFF. Here the CDR3 DNA reads TGTGCCAGCAGTTACGGACAGGCCTGGGACAATGAGCAGTTCTTC.

The chain recombines TRBV4-2 with TRBJ2-3; 7 positions match TRBD2. Per germline, CDR1 LGHNA and CDR2 YNFKEQ. With 0 bases clipped from V and 2 bases from J, the junction kept 8 bases outside the gene matches. CDR3 length: 17 residues. CDR3 sequence: CASSQDKAGADTDTQYF. The CDR3 nucleotides read TGTGCCAGCAGCCAAGATAAGGCGGGAGCGGACACAGATACGCAGTATTTT.

V and J are TRBV28 and TRBJ1-5; the match to TRBD1 covers 10 bases. V dropped 6 bases and J dropped 0; count of bases not matched to a gene: 5. The CDR3 has 16 residues. Germline V gene sequence: CDR1 MDHEN, CDR2 SYDVKM. The CDR3 loop reads CASSPGQGVSNQPQHF. DNA for the CDR3: TGTGCCAGCAGCCCAGGACAGGGGGTTAGCAATCAGCCCCAGCATTTT.

J is TRBJ2-7 and V is TRBV19; 8 bases are a match to TRBD2. The CDR3 has 14 amino acids. Germline V gene sequence: CDR1 LNHDA, CDR2 SQIVND (reference sequence). V trimming: 8 bases; J trimming: 3 bases; junction bases outside the gene matches: 9. This chain's CDR3 is CASSIGTRIYEQYF. The CDR3 nucleotides are TGTGCCAGTTCCATCGGGACTAGAATCTACGAGCAGTACTTC.

V is TRBV6-6 and J is TRBJ1-5; 7 bases match TRBD1. The V gene's germline CDR1 is MNHNY and CDR2 SVGAGI (reference sequence). This CDR3 has 16 residues. V gave up 7 bases and J gave up 7 bases; unmatched junction bases: 16. The CDR3 coding sequence is TGTGCCAGCACCTCCTTCGAGGGGGCAGGGGGACAGCCCCAGCATTTT. As protein: CASTSFEGAGGQPQHF.

This chain connects TRBV6-1 to TRBJ2-3, with 7 bases lining up with TRBD2. V lost 3 bases, J lost 2 bases, and 5 bases stayed unmatched. CDR1 and CDR2 from the germline V gene are MNHNS and SASEGT. This CDR3 is built from 15 residues. CDR3 nucleotides: TGTGCCAGCAGTGAGGAAGCGGGAATCACAGATACGCAGTATTTT. Translated, it gives CASSEEAGITDTQYF.

The V and J genes are TRBV5-4 and TRBJ1-1; D remains unclear. Germline V gene sequence: CDR1 SGHNT, CDR2 YYREEE (reference sequence). The length of the CDR3 is 17 residues. With 4 bases removed from V and 2 bases from J, the gap between germline ends came to 21 bases. This CDR3 is CASSPPGGIKVNTEAFF. The DNA for the CDR3 is TGTGCCAGCAGCCCCCCGGGAGGAATTAAGGTCAACACTGAAGCTTTCTTT.

The gene calls are TRBV7-8 and TRBJ1-1; 7 bases are shared with TRBD1. The ends lost 5 bases at V and 5 bases at J; junction bases unmatched: 8. Germline V gene lookup returns CDR1 SGHVS and CDR2 FQNEAQ. CDR3 length: 14 residues. CDR3 sequence reads: CASSRTGTVTEAFF. In nucleotides, the CDR3 is TGTGCCAGCAGCCGAACCGGGACAGTAACTGAAGCTTTCTTT.

V gene TRBV14 combines with J gene TRBJ2-1; 8 nucleotides line up with TRBD2. CDR1 and CDR2 from the germline V gene are SGHDN and FVKESK. There are 15 residues in the CDR3. The V segment lost 2 bases and the J segment 10 bases; nucleotides outside the gene matches: 10. The CDR3 sequence: CASSQRGGRMNEQFF. Here the CDR3 DNA reads TGTGCCAGCAGCCAAAGGGGCGGGAGGATGAACGAGCAGTTCTTC.

The V and J genes are TRBV7-9 and TRBJ2-1; tentative D call: TRBD2 (6 bases). The CDR3 totals 18 residues. V was pared by 2 bases and J by 8 bases, with 25 bases between. Germline V lookup: CDR1 SEHNR, CDR2 FQNEAQ (reference sequence). The CDR3 sequence: CASSLRGPGTLSVDEQFF. In DNA, the CDR3 is TGTGCCAGCAGCTTAAGGGGCCCCGGGACTCTTTCCGTCGATGAGCAGTTCTTC.

The chain combines TRBV18 with TRBJ1-1; possible D gene TRBD1, 5 bases. The length of the CDR3 is 15 residues. V lost 2 bases, J lost 4 bases, and 14 bases lay in between. Germline CDR1 KGHSH, CDR2 LQKENI. The DNA for the CDR3 is TGTGCCAGCTCACCAGCTTCAGGGTGGGGCACTGAAGCTTTCTTT. It codes for CASSPASGWGTEAFF.

Note on this clone: The germline gene is not matched at one end of the junction; a read error may be the cause. The chain has TRBV7-7 and TRBJ2-5, with 8 bases matching TRBD1. Looked up from germline, CDR1 is SSHAT and CDR2 is FNYEAQ (reference sequence). The CDR3 consists of 14 residues. The CDR3 protein is CASSQDRGGETQYF. CDR3 nucleotide sequence: TGTGCTAGCAGTCAAGACAGGGGCGGGGAGACCCAGTACTTC.

The rearrangement links TRBV6-1 to TRBJ2-7; 7 bases match TRBD1. In germline, CDR1 is MNHNS, CDR2 SASEGT. This CDR3 comprises 15 residues. V lost 5 bases, J lost 5 bases, and 12 bases stayed unmatched. CDR3 region: CASSLSDREYHEQYF. Written as DNA, the CDR3 is TGTGCCAGCAGTCTAAGTGACAGGGAGTACCACGAGCAGTACTTC.

The chain combines TRBV5-6 with TRBJ1-1, with D possibly matching TRBD1 (5 bases). Germline values: CDR1 SGHDT, CDR2 YYEEEE. There are 14 residues in the CDR3. Trimming shortened V by 4 bases and J by 6 bases, and 16 bases separated the two germline ends. CDR3 loop: CASSPGGESAEAFF. The CDR3 nucleotides read TGTGCCAGCAGCCCCGGAGGGGAATCCGCTGAAGCTTTCTTT.

The genes are TRBV10-3 and TRBJ1-2; unclear D gene. V was trimmed by 2 bases and J by 4 bases, leaving 14 bases between them. The CDR3 is made up of 15 amino acids. CDR1 and CDR2 from the germline V gene are ENHRY and SYGVKD. CDR3 nucleotide sequence: TGTGCCATCAGTGAGACTTTGACAAATCTCTATGGCTACACCTTC. Protein: CAISETLTNLYGYTF.

The rearrangement joins TRBV9 to TRBJ2-7, with 8 bases fitting TRBD1. With V trimmed by 7 bases and J by 2 bases, 8 bases remained unmatched. Germline values: CDR1 SGDLS, CDR2 YYNGEE. The CDR3 contains 14 residues. In DNA form, the CDR3 reads TGTGCCAGCGCTCGGACAGGGAGCGCCTACGAGCAGTACTTC. It translates to CASARTGSAYEQYF.

The chain carries TRBV7-8 and TRBJ2-2; TRBD1 agrees at 9 bases. V shed 8 bases, J shed 5 bases, and the junction held 12 bases outside the gene matches. In germline, CDR1 is SGHVS, CDR2 FQNEAQ. This CDR3 has 16 amino acids. CDR3 nucleotides: TGTGCCAGCTTCGCCAAAGGGGACAGGGTAACCGGGGAGCTGTTTTTT. It is translated as CASFAKGDRVTGELFF. Together with reference TRBV7-8 and TRBJ2-2, the CDR3 gives the full variable domain: GAGVSQSPRYKVAKRGQDVALRCDPISGHVSLFWYQQALGQGPEFLTYFQNEAQLDKSGLPSDRFFAERPEGSVSTLKIQRTQQEDSAVYLCASFAKGDRVTGELFFGEGSRLTVL.